This TCR beta chain is drawn from a study of graft-versus-host responses after intestinal transplantation. Libraries were prepared by immunoSEQ multiplex PCR; TCRdb keeps only in-frame clonotypes and omits some of them. The data contain about 47,000 clones, roughly 95% of them singletons. A note on this clone: The antigen is not known.

The CDR3 has 18 amino acids. The junction had 13 bases not matched to a gene; V was cut back by 8 bases and J by 0 bases. The V gene's germline CDR1 is MDHEN and CDR2 SYDVKM. Findings and caveats of the study: Researchers found GvH clones in recipient marrow, and some showed up first in ileum or blood.

The V and J genes are TRBV28 and TRBJ1-5; 10 positions match TRBD1. The sequencing here drew on unstimulated CD8+ T cells sorted from spleen or lymph node cells, taken before transplant. The clonotype comes from a human donor who was the organ donor for an intestinal transplant. The CDR3 DNA sequence: TGTGCCAGCGCCCCCGGGACAGGGGCGGGATATAGCAATCAGCCCCAGCATTTT. Its protein is CASAPGTGAGYSNQPQHF.